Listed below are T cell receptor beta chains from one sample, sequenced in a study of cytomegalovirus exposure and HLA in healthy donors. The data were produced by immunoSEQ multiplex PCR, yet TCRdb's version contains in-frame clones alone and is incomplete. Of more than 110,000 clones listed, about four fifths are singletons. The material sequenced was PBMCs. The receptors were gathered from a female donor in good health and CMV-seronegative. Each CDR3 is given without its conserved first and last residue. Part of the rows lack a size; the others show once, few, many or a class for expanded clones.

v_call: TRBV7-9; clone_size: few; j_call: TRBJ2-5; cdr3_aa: ASTPQGQGETQY
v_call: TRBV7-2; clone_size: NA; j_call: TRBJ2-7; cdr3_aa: ASSGRLAGGRYEQY
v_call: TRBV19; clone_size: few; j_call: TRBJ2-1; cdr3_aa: ASSTTRRSEQF
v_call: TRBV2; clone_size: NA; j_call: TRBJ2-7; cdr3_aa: ASSVVWGDEQY
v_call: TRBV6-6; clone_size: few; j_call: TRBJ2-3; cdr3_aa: ASSDDRVTDTQY
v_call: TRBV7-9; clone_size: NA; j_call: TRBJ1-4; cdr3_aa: ASSLTGATNEKLF
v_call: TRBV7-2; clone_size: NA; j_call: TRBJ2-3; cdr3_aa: ASSFYDTQY
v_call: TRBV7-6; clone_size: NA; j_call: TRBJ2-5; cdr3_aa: ASSLAWTSGRETQY
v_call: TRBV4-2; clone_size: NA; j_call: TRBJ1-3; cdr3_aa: ASSQDRNGNTIY
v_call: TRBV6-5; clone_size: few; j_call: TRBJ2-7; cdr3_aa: ASSSPDRAYEQY
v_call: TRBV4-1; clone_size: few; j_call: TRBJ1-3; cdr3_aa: ASSQVLQNQYSGNTIY
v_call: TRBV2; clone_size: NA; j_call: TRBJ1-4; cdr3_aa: ASRRTATNEKLF
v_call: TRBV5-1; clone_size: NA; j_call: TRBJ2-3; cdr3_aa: ASSLEGGRTDTQY
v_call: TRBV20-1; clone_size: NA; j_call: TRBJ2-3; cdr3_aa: SASPTTQY
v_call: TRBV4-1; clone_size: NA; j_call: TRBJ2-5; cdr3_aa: ASSSHGTTQRAQY
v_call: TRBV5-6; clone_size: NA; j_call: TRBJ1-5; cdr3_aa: ASSSTRVAYQPQH
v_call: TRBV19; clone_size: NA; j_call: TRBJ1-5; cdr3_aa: ASGGSRDQPQH
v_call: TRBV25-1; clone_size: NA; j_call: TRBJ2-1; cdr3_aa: ASSTGTYNEQF
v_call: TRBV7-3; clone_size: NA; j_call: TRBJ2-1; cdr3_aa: ASSYGGGGYNEQF
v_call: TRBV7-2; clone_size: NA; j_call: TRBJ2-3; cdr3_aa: ASSLGTATDTQY
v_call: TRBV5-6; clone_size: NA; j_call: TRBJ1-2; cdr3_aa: ASSAPWTGVFGYT
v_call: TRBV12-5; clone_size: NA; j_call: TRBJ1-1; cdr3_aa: ASGLLQGGTEAF
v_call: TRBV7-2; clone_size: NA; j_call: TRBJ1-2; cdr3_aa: ASSLSPQGYWSYT
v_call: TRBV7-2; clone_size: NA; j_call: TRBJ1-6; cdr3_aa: ASRATGSSYNSPLH
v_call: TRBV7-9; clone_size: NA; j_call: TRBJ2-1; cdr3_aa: ASSFVARGEEQF
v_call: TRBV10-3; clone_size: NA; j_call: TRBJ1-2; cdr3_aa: AISEGQADGYT
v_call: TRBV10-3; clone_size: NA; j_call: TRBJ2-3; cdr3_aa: AISSSGGAGTDTQY
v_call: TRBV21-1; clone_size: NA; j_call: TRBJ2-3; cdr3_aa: ARQGSLSTDTQY
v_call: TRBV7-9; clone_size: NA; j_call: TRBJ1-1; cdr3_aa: ASSLLSRVIEAF
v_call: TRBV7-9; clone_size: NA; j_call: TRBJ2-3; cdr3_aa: ASRKALAETDTQY
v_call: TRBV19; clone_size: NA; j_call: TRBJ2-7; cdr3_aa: ASSIMGAYEQY
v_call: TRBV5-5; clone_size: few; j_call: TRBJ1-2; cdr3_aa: ASSGGSGLYGYT
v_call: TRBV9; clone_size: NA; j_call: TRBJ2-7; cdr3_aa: ASSPGGGHEQY
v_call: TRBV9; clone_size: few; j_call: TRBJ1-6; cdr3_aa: ASSAGTGGSPLH
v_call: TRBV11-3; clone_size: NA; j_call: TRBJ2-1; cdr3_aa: ASSLDLASYNEQF
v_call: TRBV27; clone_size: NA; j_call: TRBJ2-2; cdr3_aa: ASSAERGGELF
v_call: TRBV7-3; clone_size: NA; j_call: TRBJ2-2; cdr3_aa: ASSTRQGTNTGELF
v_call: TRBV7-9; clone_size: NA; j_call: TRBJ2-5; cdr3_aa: ASSLVLGVGVRETQY
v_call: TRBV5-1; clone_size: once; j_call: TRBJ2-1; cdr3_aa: ASSWGGPSYNEQF
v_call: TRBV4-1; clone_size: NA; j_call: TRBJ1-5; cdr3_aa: ASSQAFVRGKTQPQH
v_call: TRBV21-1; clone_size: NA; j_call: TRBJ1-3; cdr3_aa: ASSKESTTGNTIY
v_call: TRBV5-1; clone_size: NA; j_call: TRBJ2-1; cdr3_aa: ASSFDDEDEQF
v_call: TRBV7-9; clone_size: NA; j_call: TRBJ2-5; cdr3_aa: ASSLPRRLGETQY
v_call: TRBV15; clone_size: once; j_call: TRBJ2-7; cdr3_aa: ATSGGGTTRGQY
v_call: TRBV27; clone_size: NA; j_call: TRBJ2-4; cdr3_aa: ASSFRQAPAKNIQY
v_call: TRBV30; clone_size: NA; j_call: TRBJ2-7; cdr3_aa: AWSGTSGNDEQY
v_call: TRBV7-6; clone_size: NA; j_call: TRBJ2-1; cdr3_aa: ASSLLAGGYNEQF
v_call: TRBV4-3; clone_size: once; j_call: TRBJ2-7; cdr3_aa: ASSQRTGARYEQY
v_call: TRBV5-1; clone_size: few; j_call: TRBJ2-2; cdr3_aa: ASSLGRADTGELF
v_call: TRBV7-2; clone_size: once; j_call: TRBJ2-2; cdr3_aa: ASSLALSTGRTGELF
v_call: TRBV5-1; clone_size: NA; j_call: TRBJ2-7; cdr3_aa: ASSLAGGSYEQY
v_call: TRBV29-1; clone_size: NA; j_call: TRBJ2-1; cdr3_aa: SVATSGSYNEQF
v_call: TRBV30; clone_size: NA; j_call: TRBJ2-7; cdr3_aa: AWSSADRRGYEQY
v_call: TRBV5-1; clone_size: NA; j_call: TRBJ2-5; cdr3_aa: ASSLGPGGETQY